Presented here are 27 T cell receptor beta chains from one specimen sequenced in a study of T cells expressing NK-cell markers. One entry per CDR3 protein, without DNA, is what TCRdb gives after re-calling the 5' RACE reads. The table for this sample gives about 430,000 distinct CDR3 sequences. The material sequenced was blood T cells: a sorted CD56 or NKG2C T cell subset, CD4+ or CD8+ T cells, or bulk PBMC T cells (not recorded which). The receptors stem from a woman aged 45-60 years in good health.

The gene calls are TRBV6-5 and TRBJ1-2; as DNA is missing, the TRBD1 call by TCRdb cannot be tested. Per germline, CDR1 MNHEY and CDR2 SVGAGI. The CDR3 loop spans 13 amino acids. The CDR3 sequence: CASSKPAGYGYTF.

This CDR3 reads CATSRTGKNTEAFF. The rearrangement joins TRBV24-1 to TRBJ1-1; TCRdb returns TRBD1, unconfirmable since there is no DNA. Germline assignment: CDR1 KGHDR and CDR2 SFDVKD. The CDR3 has 14 residues.

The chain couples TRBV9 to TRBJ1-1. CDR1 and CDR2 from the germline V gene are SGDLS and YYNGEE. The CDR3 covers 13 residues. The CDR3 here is CASSYLTDTEAFF.

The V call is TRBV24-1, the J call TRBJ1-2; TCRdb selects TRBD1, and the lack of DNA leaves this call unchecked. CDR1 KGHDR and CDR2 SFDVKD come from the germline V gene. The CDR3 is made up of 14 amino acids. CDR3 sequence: CATSDPGRSDGYTF.

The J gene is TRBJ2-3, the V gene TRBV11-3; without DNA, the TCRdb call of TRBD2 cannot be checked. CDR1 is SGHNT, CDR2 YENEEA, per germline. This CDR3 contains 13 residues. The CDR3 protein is CASNGRGTDTQYF.

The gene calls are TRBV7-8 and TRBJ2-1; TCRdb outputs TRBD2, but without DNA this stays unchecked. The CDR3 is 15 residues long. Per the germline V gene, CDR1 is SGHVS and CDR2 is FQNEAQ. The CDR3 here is CASSYRRLADNEQFF.

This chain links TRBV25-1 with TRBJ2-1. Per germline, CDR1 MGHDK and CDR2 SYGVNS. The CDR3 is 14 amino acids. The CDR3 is CASSPRTSYNEQFF.

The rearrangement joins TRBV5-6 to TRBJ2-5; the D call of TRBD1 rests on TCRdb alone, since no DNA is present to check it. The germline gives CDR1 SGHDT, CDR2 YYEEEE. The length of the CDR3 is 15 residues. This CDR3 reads CASSFTGTGQETQYF.

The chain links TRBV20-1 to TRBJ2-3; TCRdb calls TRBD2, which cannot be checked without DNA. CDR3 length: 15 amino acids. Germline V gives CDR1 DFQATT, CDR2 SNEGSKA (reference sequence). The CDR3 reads CSGRLAGGRTDTQYF.

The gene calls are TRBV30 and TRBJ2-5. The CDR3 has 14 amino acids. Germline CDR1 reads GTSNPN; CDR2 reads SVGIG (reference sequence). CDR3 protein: CALMGNFFKETQYF.

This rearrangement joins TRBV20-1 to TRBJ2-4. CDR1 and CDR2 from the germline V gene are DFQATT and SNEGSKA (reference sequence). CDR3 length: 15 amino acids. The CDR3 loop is CSASFLTRAKNIQYF.

The CDR3 sequence: CASSLAGTGVQVEAFF. The rearrangement uses TRBV12-3 or TRBV12-4 and TRBJ1-1; TCRdb's D gene call, TRBD1, goes unchecked for lack of DNA. This CDR3 is 16 amino acids long.

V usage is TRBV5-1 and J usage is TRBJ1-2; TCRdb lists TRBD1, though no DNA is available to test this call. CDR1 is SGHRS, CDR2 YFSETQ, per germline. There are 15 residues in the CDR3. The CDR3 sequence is CASRTGQGVFYGYTF.

The chain's CDR3 is CSAGRGDTGELFF. This chain joins TRBV20-1 and TRBJ2-2. CDR1 DFQATT and CDR2 SNEGSKA come from the germline V gene (reference sequence). The CDR3 is 13 amino acids.

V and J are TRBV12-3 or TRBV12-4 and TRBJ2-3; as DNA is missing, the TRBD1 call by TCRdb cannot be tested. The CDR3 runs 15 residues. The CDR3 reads CASKLTGPSTDTQYF.

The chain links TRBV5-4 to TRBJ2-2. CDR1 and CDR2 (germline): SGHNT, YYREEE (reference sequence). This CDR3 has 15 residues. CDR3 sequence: CASSLTNLNTGELFF.

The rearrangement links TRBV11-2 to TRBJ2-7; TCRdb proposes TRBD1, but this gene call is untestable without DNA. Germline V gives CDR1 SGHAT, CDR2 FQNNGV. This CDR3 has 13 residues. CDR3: CASSLEGAGEQYF.

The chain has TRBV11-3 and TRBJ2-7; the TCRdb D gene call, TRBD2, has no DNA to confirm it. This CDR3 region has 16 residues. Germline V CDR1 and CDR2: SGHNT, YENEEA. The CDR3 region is CASSSPWSGHTYEQYF.

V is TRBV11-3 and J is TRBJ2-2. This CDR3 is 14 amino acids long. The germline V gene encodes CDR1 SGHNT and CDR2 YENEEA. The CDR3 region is CASSLVRGGGELFF.

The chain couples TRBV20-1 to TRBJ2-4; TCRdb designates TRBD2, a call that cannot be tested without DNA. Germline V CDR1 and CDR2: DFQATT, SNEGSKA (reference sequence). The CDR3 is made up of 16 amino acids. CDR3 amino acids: CSASVGGSGAKNIQYF.

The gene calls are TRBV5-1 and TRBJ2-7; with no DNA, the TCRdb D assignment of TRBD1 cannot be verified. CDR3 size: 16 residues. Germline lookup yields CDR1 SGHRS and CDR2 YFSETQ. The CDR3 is CASSLLAGKENFEQYF. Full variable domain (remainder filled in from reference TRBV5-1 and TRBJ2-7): KAGVTQTPRYLIKTRGQQVTLSCSPISGHRSVSWYQQTPGQGLQFLFEYFSETQRNKGNFPGRFSGRQFSNSRSEMNVSTLELGDSALYLCASSLLAGKENFEQYFGPGTRLTVT.

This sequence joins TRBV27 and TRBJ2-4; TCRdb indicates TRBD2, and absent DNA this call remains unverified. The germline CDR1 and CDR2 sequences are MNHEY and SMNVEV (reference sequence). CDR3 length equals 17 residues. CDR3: CASSSERDRLAKNIQYF.

CDR3 protein: CASSPAGVPGAYEQYF. The chain combines TRBV12-3 or TRBV12-4 with TRBJ2-7; TCRdb names TRBD1, which stays unverified in the absence of DNA. The CDR3 is 16 amino acids.

CDR3 sequence reads: CASSMKGGTEAFF. V usage is TRBV19 and J usage is TRBJ1-1; TCRdb names TRBD1, which stays unverified in the absence of DNA. Looked up from germline, CDR1 is LNHDA and CDR2 is SQIVND (reference sequence). The CDR3 extends over 13 amino acids.

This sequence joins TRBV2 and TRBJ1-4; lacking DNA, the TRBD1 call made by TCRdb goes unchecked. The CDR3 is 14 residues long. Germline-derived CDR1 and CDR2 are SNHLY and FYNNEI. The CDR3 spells CASSYRGANEKLFF.

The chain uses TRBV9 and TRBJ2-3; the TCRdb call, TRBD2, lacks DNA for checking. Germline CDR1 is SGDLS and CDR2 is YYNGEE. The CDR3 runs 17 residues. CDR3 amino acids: CASRGKSEGPEADTQYF. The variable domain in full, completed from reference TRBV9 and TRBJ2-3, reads DSGVTQTPKHLITATGQRVTLRCSPRSGDLSVYWYQQSLDQGLQFLIQYYNGEERAKGNILERFSAQQFPDLHSELNLSSLELGDSALYFCASRGKSEGPEADTQYFGPGTRLTVL.

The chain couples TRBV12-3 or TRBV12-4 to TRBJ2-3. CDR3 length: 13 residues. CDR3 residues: CASNGPGTDTQYF.